This TCR beta chain is drawn from a study of blood T cell repertoires in COVID-19. The CDR3 sequence is 13 residues long. V was cut by 4 bases and J by 5 bases, with 10 bases left in between. The germline V gene has CDR1 SGDLS and CDR2 YYNGEE. Per the study methods: Estimates of nucleated cell counts were drawn from the amplification of reference gene primers. Using immunoSEQ multiplex PCR, the repertoire was profiled, and TCRdb retains in-frame clones only, with some absent. The V and J calls and clone size come from that table; D and trimming were worked out from the DNA. The table lists some 250,000 clones, 70% to 75% of them singletons.

The clonotype comes from a woman aged 80 or over with acute or convalescent COVID-19. Source material: peripheral blood. V is TRBV9 and J is TRBJ1-5; D remains unclear. This CDR3 reads CASSFGPDQPQHF. CDR3 DNA: TGTGCCAGCAGCTTCGGTCCTGATCAGCCCCAGCATTTT.